The entry below describes one TCR beta chain. This specimen belongs to a study of Graves' ophthalmopathy and Graves' hyperthyroidism. The CDR3 loop spans 15 amino acids. Trimming shortened V by 2 bases and J by 7 bases, and 18 bases separated the two germline ends. Germline V gene lookup returns CDR1 MGHRA and CDR2 YSYEKL. TCR beta CDR3 amplification used RNA transcripts. Second-round multiplex PCR came after first-round RT-PCR with HTBI primers. TCRdb independently ran MiXCR on the multiplex PCR reads; one entry per CDR3 protein. The sample includes 150,000 to 200,000 distinct CDR3 sequences, 30% to 45% of them seen just once.

The sequenced sample was peripheral blood. The chain couples TRBV4-1 to TRBJ2-7; D gene ambiguous. This receptor was taken from a man aged 30-40 years with Graves' ophthalmopathy. CDR3 DNA sequence: TGCGCCAGCAGCCAACGCGTGGGATTGCTGGAGGAGCAGTACTTC. Residues: CASSQRVGLLEEQYF.